Listed below are T cell receptor beta chains from one sample, sequenced in a study of cytomegalovirus exposure and HLA in healthy donors. This table comes from immunoSEQ multiplex PCR, and its TCRdb copy is limited to in-frame clones, with some not included. In the table there are approximately 120,000 clones, roughly 70% of which are singletons. Sequencing was performed on PBMCs. These receptors all come from a man aged 35 to 55 in good health and CMV-seropositive. CDR3s include the opening cysteine and the closing phenylalanine or tryptophan. Each record gives: D gene, J gene, clone size, V gene, CDR3 protein, CDR3 DNA. A D gene is named only where the DNA matches it firmly. Some rows mark clone size as missing; the rest say once, few, many or name a class of expanded clone.

D gene: -
J gene: TRBJ1-5
clone size: -
V gene: TRBV4-2
CDR3 protein: CASSPRVRNQPQHF
CDR3 DNA: TGTGCCAGCAGCCCCCGGGTAAGGAATCAGCCCCAGCATTTT

D gene: TRBD1
J gene: TRBJ2-1
clone size: -
V gene: TRBV2
CDR3 protein: CASRGQGYNEQFF
CDR3 DNA: TGTGCCAGCCGGGGACAGGGCTACAATGAGCAGTTCTTC

D gene: TRBD1
J gene: TRBJ2-1
clone size: -
V gene: TRBV9
CDR3 protein: CASSPLRGSSYNEQFF
CDR3 DNA: TGTGCCAGCAGCCCGCTCAGGGGGAGCTCCTACAATGAGCAGTTCTTC

D gene: -
J gene: TRBJ2-3
clone size: -
V gene: TRBV27
CDR3 protein: CASSLFASGTDTQYF
CDR3 DNA: TGTGCCAGCAGTTTATTTGCTAGCGGCACAGATACGCAGTATTTT

D gene: -
J gene: TRBJ1-3
clone size: -
V gene: TRBV4-2
CDR3 protein: CASSQALQNSGNTIYF
CDR3 DNA: TGTGCCAGCAGCCAAGCGTTACAGAACTCTGGAAACACCATATATTTT

D gene: -
J gene: TRBJ1-2
clone size: few
V gene: TRBV6-5
CDR3 protein: CASRNAGYYGYTF
CDR3 DNA: TGTGCCAGCAGAAACGCAGGTTACTATGGCTACACCTTC

D gene: TRBD1
J gene: TRBJ1-2
clone size: -
V gene: TRBV7-2
CDR3 protein: CASSSGTAIYGYTF
CDR3 DNA: TGTGCCAGCAGCTCCGGGACAGCAATCTATGGCTACACCTTC

D gene: -
J gene: TRBJ1-4
clone size: -
V gene: TRBV15
CDR3 protein: CATSRGDNGFEKLFF
CDR3 DNA: TGTGCCACCAGCAGGGGGGACAATGGTTTTGAAAAACTGTTTTTT

D gene: TRBD2
J gene: TRBJ2-2
clone size: -
V gene: TRBV19
CDR3 protein: CASSTFFGSGGAQNTGELFF
CDR3 DNA: TGTGCCAGTAGTACTTTCTTTGGTAGCGGGGGGGCCCAGAACACCGGGGAGCTGTTTTTT

D gene: TRBD1
J gene: TRBJ2-1
clone size: -
V gene: TRBV19
CDR3 protein: CASSNSGTGSYNEQFF
CDR3 DNA: TGTGCCAGTAGTAATAGTGGGACAGGCTCCTACAATGAGCAGTTCTTC

D gene: -
J gene: TRBJ2-4
clone size: few
V gene: TRBV7-6
CDR3 protein: CASSSRQGGGIQYF
CDR3 DNA: TGTGCCAGCAGCTCCCGACAGGGAGGCGGCATTCAGTACTTC

D gene: -
J gene: TRBJ2-2
clone size: -
V gene: TRBV6-1
CDR3 protein: CASRNVGGDTGELFF
CDR3 DNA: TGTGCCAGCAGGAACGTAGGAGGGGATACCGGGGAGCTGTTTTTT

D gene: -
J gene: TRBJ1-2
clone size: -
V gene: TRBV5-1
CDR3 protein: CASSPQTATYGYTF
CDR3 DNA: TGCGCCAGCAGCCCCCAGACAGCAACATATGGCTACACCTTC

D gene: TRBD2
J gene: TRBJ2-3
clone size: -
V gene: TRBV7-3
CDR3 protein: CASSQGVAGGTDTQYF
CDR3 DNA: TGTGCCAGCAGCCAGGGGGTAGCGGGAGGGACAGATACGCAGTATTTT

D gene: -
J gene: TRBJ2-2
clone size: -
V gene: TRBV6-5
CDR3 protein: CASRNPGVTGELFF
CDR3 DNA: TGTGCCAGCAGAAACCCAGGGGTCACCGGGGAGCTGTTTTTT

D gene: TRBD1
J gene: TRBJ1-2
clone size: -
V gene: TRBV4-1
CDR3 protein: CASSPGGSYGYTF
CDR3 DNA: TGCGCCAGCAGCCCAGGGGGCAGCTATGGCTACACCTTC

D gene: TRBD1
J gene: TRBJ1-2
clone size: -
V gene: TRBV9
CDR3 protein: CASSVGTGGFYGYTF
CDR3 DNA: TGTGCCAGCAGCGTTGGCACAGGGGGATTCTATGGCTACACCTTC

D gene: -
J gene: TRBJ1-2
clone size: -
V gene: TRBV4-1
CDR3 protein: CASSLRLANYGYTF
CDR3 DNA: TGCGCCAGCAGCTTAAGGCTAGCTAACTATGGCTACACCTTC

D gene: -
J gene: TRBJ2-2
clone size: -
V gene: TRBV7-6
CDR3 protein: CASSLDRARELFF
CDR3 DNA: TGTGCCAGCAGCTTAGACAGGGCCCGGGAGCTGTTTTTT

D gene: TRBD2
J gene: TRBJ2-7
clone size: -
V gene: TRBV5-4
CDR3 protein: CASSTERGPYEQYF
CDR3 DNA: TGTGCCAGCAGTACCGAGCGGGGACCCTACGAGCAGTACTTC

D gene: TRBD1
J gene: TRBJ2-7
clone size: -
V gene: TRBV7-2
CDR3 protein: CASSLEQGAGYEQYF
CDR3 DNA: TGTGCCAGCAGCTTAGAACAGGGGGCTGGCTACGAGCAGTACTTC

D gene: TRBD1
J gene: TRBJ1-2
clone size: -
V gene: TRBV25-1
CDR3 protein: CASSGRAGTAKNYGYTF
CDR3 DNA: TGTGCCAGCAGTGGTCGTGCCGGGACAGCTAAAAACTATGGCTACACCTTC

D gene: -
J gene: TRBJ1-6
clone size: -
V gene: TRBV4-3
CDR3 protein: CASSQDGTTVGYNSPLHF
CDR3 DNA: TGCGCCAGCAGCCAAGATGGAACGACAGTGGGTTATAATTCACCCCTCCACTTT

D gene: -
J gene: TRBJ1-1
clone size: few
V gene: TRBV5-1
CDR3 protein: CASSLTAGSTEAFF
CDR3 DNA: TGCGCCAGCAGCTTGACGGCCGGGAGCACTGAAGCTTTCTTT

D gene: -
J gene: TRBJ2-7
clone size: once
V gene: TRBV5-4
CDR3 protein: CTSSLEGRVNEQYF
CDR3 DNA: TGTACCAGCAGCTTGGAAGGCAGGGTAAACGAGCAGTACTTC

D gene: TRBD2
J gene: TRBJ2-7
clone size: -
V gene: TRBV28
CDR3 protein: CASRPHGGGKNEQYF
CDR3 DNA: TGTGCCAGCAGACCCCACGGGGGAGGGAAGAACGAGCAGTACTTC

D gene: TRBD2
J gene: TRBJ2-1
clone size: few
V gene: TRBV5-6
CDR3 protein: CASSLGLASYNEQFF
CDR3 DNA: TGTGCCAGCAGCTTGGGACTAGCGTCATACAATGAGCAGTTCTTC

D gene: -
J gene: TRBJ1-6
clone size: -
V gene: TRBV15
CDR3 protein: CATSSENPGSPLHF
CDR3 DNA: TGTGCCACCAGCAGCGAAAATCCAGGTTCACCCCTCCACTTT

D gene: TRBD1
J gene: TRBJ1-5
clone size: -
V gene: TRBV5-1
CDR3 protein: CASSPVGTGGNQPQHF
CDR3 DNA: TGCGCCAGCAGCCCGGTAGGGACAGGGGGCAATCAGCCCCAGCATTTT

D gene: -
J gene: TRBJ2-1
clone size: -
V gene: TRBV7-8
CDR3 protein: CASSYLVLVVSNEQFF
CDR3 DNA: TGTGCCAGCAGCTACCTCGTCCTAGTAGTAAGCAATGAGCAGTTCTTC

D gene: -
J gene: TRBJ1-6
clone size: -
V gene: TRBV10-3
CDR3 protein: CAISPLPPGQTNSPLHF
CDR3 DNA: TGTGCCATCAGTCCACTCCCCCCCGGACAGACAAATTCACCCCTCCACTTT

D gene: TRBD1
J gene: TRBJ2-7
clone size: -
V gene: TRBV7-9
CDR3 protein: CASSSSSDRRGQGVYEQYF
CDR3 DNA: TGTGCCAGCAGCTCCTCCTCCGATCGAAGGGGACAGGGGGTCTACGAGCAGTACTTC

D gene: TRBD1
J gene: TRBJ2-1
clone size: -
V gene: TRBV29-1
CDR3 protein: CSVTQGARNEQFF
CDR3 DNA: TGCAGCGTCACACAGGGGGCGAGGAATGAGCAGTTCTTC

D gene: TRBD1
J gene: TRBJ1-1
clone size: -
V gene: TRBV28
CDR3 protein: CASSFPGGNTEAFF
CDR3 DNA: TGTGCCAGCAGTTTCCCAGGGGGCAATACTGAAGCTTTCTTT

D gene: TRBD1
J gene: TRBJ1-2
clone size: -
V gene: TRBV27
CDR3 protein: CASSKGDRGIYGYTF
CDR3 DNA: TGTGCCAGCAGTAAAGGGGACAGGGGAATTTATGGCTACACCTTC

D gene: TRBD1
J gene: TRBJ2-7
clone size: -
V gene: TRBV2
CDR3 protein: CASRPRDRVHEQYF
CDR3 DNA: TGTGCCAGCAGACCCCGGGACAGGGTCCACGAGCAGTACTTC

D gene: TRBD1
J gene: TRBJ1-5
clone size: -
V gene: TRBV15
CDR3 protein: CATHQGGPSNQPQHF
CDR3 DNA: TGTGCCACCCACCAAGGGGGCCCGAGCAATCAGCCCCAGCATTTT

D gene: TRBD1
J gene: TRBJ2-7
clone size: -
V gene: TRBV29-1
CDR3 protein: CSELTGDGEQYF
CDR3 DNA: TGCAGCGAACTGACAGGGGATGGCGAGCAGTACTTC

D gene: -
J gene: TRBJ1-1
clone size: -
V gene: TRBV6-1
CDR3 protein: CASMGRGWTEAFF
CDR3 DNA: TGTGCCAGCATGGGGAGAGGTTGGACTGAAGCTTTCTTT

D gene: TRBD1
J gene: TRBJ2-7
clone size: -
V gene: TRBV30
CDR3 protein: CAWSSGQGIRQYF
CDR3 DNA: TGTGCCTGGAGCTCGGGACAGGGTATACGGCAGTACTTC

D gene: -
J gene: TRBJ2-7
clone size: -
V gene: TRBV11-1
CDR3 protein: CASSLARWDEQYF
CDR3 DNA: TGTGCCAGCAGCTTAGCGCGGTGGGACGAGCAGTACTTC

D gene: -
J gene: TRBJ1-2
clone size: once
V gene: TRBV14
CDR3 protein: CASSQLGYNYGYTF
CDR3 DNA: TGTGCCAGCAGCCAGTTGGGCTATAACTATGGCTACACCTTC

D gene: TRBD2
J gene: TRBJ2-3
clone size: -
V gene: TRBV6-7
CDR3 protein: CASSYWRGDTDTQYF
CDR3 DNA: TGTGCCAGCAGTTACTGGCGGGGGGACACAGATACGCAGTATTTT

D gene: -
J gene: TRBJ2-3
clone size: -
V gene: TRBV6-1
CDR3 protein: CASSQRWEASDTQYF
CDR3 DNA: TGTGCCAGCAGCCAAAGGTGGGAGGCGTCAGATACGCAGTATTTT

D gene: -
J gene: TRBJ2-5
clone size: -
V gene: TRBV6-5
CDR3 protein: CASSYLSFETQYF
CDR3 DNA: TGTGCCAGCAGTTACCTCTCGTTTGAGACCCAGTACTTC

D gene: TRBD1
J gene: TRBJ2-2
clone size: -
V gene: TRBV7-7
CDR3 protein: CASGQGGTGELFF
CDR3 DNA: TGTGCCAGCGGACAGGGGGGCACCGGGGAGCTGTTTTTT

D gene: TRBD1
J gene: TRBJ1-5
clone size: -
V gene: TRBV27
CDR3 protein: CASSLEGQGNQPQHF
CDR3 DNA: TGTGCCAGCAGTTTAGAGGGACAGGGGAATCAGCCCCAGCATTTT

D gene: TRBD1
J gene: TRBJ2-7
clone size: -
V gene: TRBV18
CDR3 protein: CASSPLGWDRDYEQYF
CDR3 DNA: TGTGCCAGCTCACCACTAGGCTGGGACAGGGACTACGAGCAGTACTTC

D gene: TRBD1
J gene: TRBJ1-5
clone size: few
V gene: TRBV6-1
CDR3 protein: CATEGAANQPQHF
CDR3 DNA: TGTGCCACGGAGGGGGCGGCGAATCAGCCCCAGCATTTT

D gene: -
J gene: TRBJ2-7
clone size: once
V gene: TRBV5-1
CDR3 protein: CASSPLAGESYEQYF
CDR3 DNA: TGCGCCAGCAGCCCGTTAGCCGGGGAATCCTACGAGCAGTACTTC

D gene: TRBD2
J gene: TRBJ2-1
clone size: -
V gene: TRBV28
CDR3 protein: CASSLGLAGYLYNEQFF
CDR3 DNA: TGTGCCAGCAGTCTCGGACTAGCGGGGTACCTCTACAATGAGCAGTTCTTC

D gene: -
J gene: TRBJ2-7
clone size: once
V gene: TRBV7-2
CDR3 protein: CASSLGSSSSYEQYF
CDR3 DNA: TGTGCCAGCAGCTTAGGGAGCTCCAGCTCCTACGAGCAGTACTTC

D gene: TRBD1
J gene: TRBJ2-3
clone size: -
V gene: TRBV11-3
CDR3 protein: CASSFGQAADTQYF
CDR3 DNA: TGTGCCAGCAGCTTTGGACAGGCCGCCGATACGCAGTATTTT

D gene: -
J gene: TRBJ2-2
clone size: few
V gene: TRBV6-5
CDR3 protein: CASSLGAPGELFF
CDR3 DNA: TGTGCCAGCAGTCTAGGGGCTCCCGGGGAGCTGTTTTTT

D gene: -
J gene: TRBJ2-7
clone size: -
V gene: TRBV10-3
CDR3 protein: CAISEGGEQYF
CDR3 DNA: TGTGCCATCAGTGAGGGGGGGGAGCAGTACTTC

D gene: -
J gene: TRBJ1-5
clone size: once
V gene: TRBV6-1
CDR3 protein: CASSLGGREPQHF
CDR3 DNA: TGTGCCAGCAGTTTAGGGGGGAGGGAGCCCCAGCATTTT